This T cell receptor (beta chain) emerged from a study of tumor-infiltrating lymphocytes in primary liver carcinoma. Extraction of RNA together with DNA used roughly 18-32 mg of unsorted bulk tissue. As regards this clonotype: Its antigen is still unknown. At one end, the junction sequence differs from germline, possibly due to a read error.

Priming with a constant-region primer yielded TCR beta cDNA from 500 ng total RNA. Slightly modified ARM-PCR with three nested multiplex PCR rounds yielded TCR beta libraries. Use of TRBV1-TRBV30 forward primers with a C-beta reverse primer characterized the first two PCR rounds, which lasted about 10 cycles each. TCRdb ran MiXCR on the multiplex PCR reads and lists one entry per CDR3 protein. Among about 35,000 distinct CDR3 sequences listed, around 74% were seen once. Germline CDR1 LGHNA, CDR2 YSLEER. The CDR3 loop spans 15 amino acids. General study findings and limits: Only around 8-25% of top clones occurred in all five tumor regions.

This TCR came from a man aged 35 to 55 with primary liver carcinoma and hepatitis B virus infection. Sequenced: liver tumor tissue from sampling region 4. The subset was: tumor region T4, right-lateral pole. V usage is TRBV4-3 and J usage is TRBJ2-5; D is ambiguous. CDR3 DNA: TGCACCAGTAGCCAAGCAGCCCGTTTGACTGAGACCCAGTACTTC. Protein sequence: CTSSQAARLTETQYF.